The 15 T cell receptor beta chains reported below all come from one sample, sequenced in a study of T cell clonality in common variable immunodeficiency. General study points: Fewer deletions and N-nucleotide insertions were reportedly seen in common variable immunodeficiency TCR beta sequences.

The antigens for these receptors are not known. Generated by immunoSEQ multiplex PCR, the TCRdb table keeps only in-frame clones and is missing some. Reported are roughly 25,000 clones, none seen only once; the ten largest carry roughly 24%. Specimen: peripheral blood mononuclear cells. These receptors were taken from a human donor with common variable immunodeficiency.

This clone was counted many times. From the germline J gene comes the end of the CDR3, since the read stops 3 residues before it. The chain couples TRBV10-1 to TRBJ2-2; D is unresolved. Germline values: CDR1 WNHNN, CDR2 SYGVQD (reference sequence). There are 15 residues in the CDR3. With 3 bases removed from V and 3 bases from J, the gap between germline ends came to 11 bases. Incomplete CDR3 DNA: TGCGCCAGCAGTGACTCCCAGTTGTACACCGGGGAG. As protein: CASSDSQLYTGE. The CDR3 in its entirety is CASSDSQLYTGELFF.

This clone was seen repeatedly, ten times or more. The DNA ends 3 residues before the CDR3 does, and the rest of the CDR3 is filled in from the germline J gene. The chain combines TRBV6-1 with TRBJ1-2; 9 nucleotides align to TRBD1. The CDR3 has 16 amino acids. CDR1 is MNHNS and CDR2 is SASEGT in the germline V gene. The CDR3 DNA, read in part, is TGTGCCAGCAGTGAACAGGGTGGACAGGGGCCGAATAGC. Its translation is CASSEQGGQGPNS. In full, the CDR3 reads CASSEQGGQGPNSYTF.

There are many counts of this clone. The read falls 3 residues short of the CDR3 end, and the missing part is taken from the germline J gene. The genes are TRBV18 and TRBJ1-4, with D perhaps matching TRBD1 (5 bases). CDR1 and CDR2 from the germline V gene are KGHSH and LQKENI. The CDR3 contains 13 residues. Trimming shortened V by 6 bases and J by 1 base, and 6 bases separated the two germline ends. The CDR3 is CASSQGTNEKLFF. The CDR3 bases that were read are TGTGCCAGCTCCCAGGGAACTAATGAAAAA.

With respect to this clone: Read data end 3 residues before the CDR3 end; the end is taken from the germline J gene. The V gene is TRBV23-1, the J gene TRBJ1-5, with TRBD1 identical over 7 bases. TRBV23-1 is flagged as an ORF with uncertain function. The J segment lost 7 bases and the V segment lost 2 bases, leaving 17 bases of the junction unmatched. The CDR3 spans 18 residues. The covered CDR3 bases are TGCGCCAGCAGTCAACCAGTGGTGACGGGACAGCCCAAGCAGCCC. Its translation: CASSQPVVTGQPKQP. The entire CDR3 protein reads CASSQPVVTGQPKQPQHF.

Ten or more counts support this clone. The CDR3 extends 3 residues past the end of the read, so its final part is completed from the germline J gene. The J gene is TRBJ2-7, the V gene TRBV6-2 or TRBV6-3, with a tentative D call TRBD2 (5 bases). The germline V gene has CDR1 MNHEY and CDR2 SVGEGT. V shed 6 bases and J shed 2 bases, with 11 bases lying between them. The CDR3 totals 13 residues. CDR3 bases read: TGTGCCAGCAGAGACTACTCTGCCTACGAG. Its protein is CASRDYSAYE. The CDR3 in full is CASRDYSAYEQYF.

This clone was detected a few times. Partial CDR3 DNA: TGTGCCAGCAGTCCGCGGGCCCCCCCAGGTCTAGCCAAAAACATT. The encoded protein is CASSPRAPPGLAKNI. The CDR3 in full is CASSPRAPPGLAKNIQYF. The J gene is TRBJ2-4, the V gene TRBV2, with a possible D match to TRBD2 (5 bases). With the read ending 3 residues before the CDR3 end, the germline J gene is used to fill in that end. Trimming removed 5 bases at V and 0 bases at J, with 20 bases between. The CDR3 loop spans 18 amino acids. Germline loops: CDR1 SNHLY, CDR2 FYNNEI.

The CDR3 protein is CASSIDLAAAYNEQFF. CDR3 DNA (partial): TGTGCCAGTAGTATAGATTTAGCGGCCGCCTACAATGAG. The V call is TRBV19, the J call TRBJ2-1; D is perhaps TRBD2 (6 bases). The read terminates 3 residues ahead of where the CDR3 ends, so the germline J gene completes it. The CDR3 has 16 amino acids. In germline, CDR1 is LNHDA, CDR2 SQIVND (reference sequence). Trimming left V 0 bases short and J 2 bases short, with 11 bases between.

This clone was detected only a few times. The CDR3 extends 3 residues past the end of the read, so its final part is completed from the germline J gene. V usage is TRBV5-1 and J usage is TRBJ2-7; 7 bases fit TRBD1. The V segment lost 4 bases and the J segment 2 bases; nucleotides outside the gene matches: 9. Looked up from germline, CDR1 is SGHRS and CDR2 is YFSETQ. This CDR3 is built from 15 residues. The covered CDR3 bases are TGCGCCAGCAGCCCCCTGGACAGGCCCACCTACGAG. Protein: CASSPLDRPTYE. The entire CDR3 sequence reads CASSPLDRPTYEQYF.

Notes on this clone: The read gets to within 3 residues of the CDR3 end, and the germline J gene fills in the rest. The rearrangement uses TRBV2 and TRBJ2-2; TRBD1 matches at 9 bases. V gave up 3 bases and J gave up 1 base; unmatched junction bases: 0. Germline CDR1 SNHLY, CDR2 FYNNEI. The CDR3 is 15 residues long. Here the CDR3 reads CASSEGQGNTGELFF. CDR3 DNA, as far as it was read: TGTGCCAGCAGTGAGGGACAGGGGAACACCGGGGAG.

This clone was recorded many times. The read terminates 3 residues ahead of where the CDR3 ends, so the germline J gene completes it. The chain employs TRBV20-1 and TRBJ2-2; 13 bases are shared with TRBD2. In germline, CDR1 is DFQATT, CDR2 SNEGSKA (reference sequence). With 3 bases clipped from V and 6 bases from J, the junction kept 4 bases outside the gene matches. CDR3 length equals 15 residues. CDR3 amino acids: CSASKLAGGAGELFF. CDR3 bases read: TGCAGTGCTAGTAAACTAGCGGGGGGGGCCGGGGAG.

Regarding this clone: A much bigger clone sits one base away, suggesting this may be a read error. From the germline J gene comes the end of the CDR3, since the read stops 3 residues before it. This sequence joins TRBV2 and TRBJ2-7; tentatively, D is TRBD2 (6 bases). Deletions cut 7 bases from V and 1 base from J, with 8 bases between. The CDR3 length is 12 residues. Germline assignment: CDR1 SNHLY and CDR2 FYNNEI. The CDR3 bases that were read are TGTGCCAGCATGGAGGGGTCCTACGAG. This sequence encodes CASMEGSYE. The CDR3 reads in full as CASMEGSYEQYF.

At least ten counts were recorded for this clone. The read ends 3 residues shy of where the CDR3 ends; the end is completed using the germline J gene. J is TRBJ1-1 and V is TRBV10-3; D possibly corresponds to TRBD1 (5 bases). The CDR3 has 13 residues. In germline, CDR1 is ENHRY, CDR2 SYGVKD. CDR3 region: CAIRQSMNTEAFF. The DNA read from the CDR3 is TGTGCTATCCGACAGTCCATGAACACTGAA.

This clone was observed many times. The read ends 3 residues early relative to the CDR3; the germline J gene fills the gap. V is TRBV19 and J is TRBJ1-1, with D hard to call. Germline V gives CDR1 LNHDA, CDR2 SQIVND (reference sequence). V lost 8 bases and J 4 bases, leaving 11 bases between the germline ends. CDR3 length: 12 amino acids. The CDR3 bases that were read are TGTGCCAGTTCTTTACAGAGCACTGAA. Translated, it gives CASSLQSTE. The whole CDR3 reads CASSLQSTEAFF.

This clone was picked up a small number of times. The read ends 3 residues shy of where the CDR3 ends; the end is completed using the germline J gene. J is TRBJ2-7 and V is TRBV6-2 or TRBV6-3, with TRBD1 as a possible D gene (6 bases). From germline, CDR1 is MNHEY and CDR2 SVGEGT. V was shortened by 5 bases and J by 1 base, with 9 bases between the two germline ends. This CDR3 has 13 residues. CDR3 DNA, as far as it was read: TGTGCCAGCAGTCGACAGGAGTCCTACGAG. This translates into CASSRQESYE. The full CDR3 reads CASSRQESYEQYF.

This clone was observed at least ten times. The DNA read from the CDR3 is TGTGCCAGCAGTTCTTCCAGGGGGCGCCAGGTGGGGGAGACC. It specifies CASSSSRGRQVGET. In full, the CDR3 is CASSSSRGRQVGETQYF. The chain uses TRBV12-3 or TRBV12-4 and TRBJ2-5, with TRBD1 identical over 8 bases. The observed sequence ends 3 residues before the CDR3 terminus, with the missing tail filled in from the germline J gene. J lost 5 bases, V lost 4 bases, and 15 bases had no gene match. This CDR3 has 17 residues.